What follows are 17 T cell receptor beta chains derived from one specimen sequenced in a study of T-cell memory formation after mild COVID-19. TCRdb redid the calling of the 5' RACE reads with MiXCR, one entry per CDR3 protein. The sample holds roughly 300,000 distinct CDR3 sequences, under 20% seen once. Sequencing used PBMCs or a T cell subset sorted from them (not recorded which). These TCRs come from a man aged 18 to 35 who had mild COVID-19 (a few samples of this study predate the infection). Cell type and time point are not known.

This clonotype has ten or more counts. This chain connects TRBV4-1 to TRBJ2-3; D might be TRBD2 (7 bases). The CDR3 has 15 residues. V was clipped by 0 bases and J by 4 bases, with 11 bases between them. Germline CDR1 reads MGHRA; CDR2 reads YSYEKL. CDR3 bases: TGCGCCAGCAGCCAAGATAGGGGGGGGGCAGATACGCAGTATTTT. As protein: CASSQDRGGADTQYF.

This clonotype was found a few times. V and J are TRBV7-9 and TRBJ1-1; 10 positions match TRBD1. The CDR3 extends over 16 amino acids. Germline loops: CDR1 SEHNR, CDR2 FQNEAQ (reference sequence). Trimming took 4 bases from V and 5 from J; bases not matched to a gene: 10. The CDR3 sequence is CASSSTTGGILTEAFF. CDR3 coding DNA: TGTGCCAGCAGCTCGACGACAGGGGGCATCTTGACTGAAGCTTTCTTT.

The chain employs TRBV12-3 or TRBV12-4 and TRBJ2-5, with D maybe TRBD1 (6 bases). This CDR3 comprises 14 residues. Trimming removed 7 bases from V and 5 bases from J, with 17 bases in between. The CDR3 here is CASTQTGLEETQYF. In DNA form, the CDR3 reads TGTGCCAGCACTCAAACAGGGTTAGAGGAGACCCAGTACTTC.

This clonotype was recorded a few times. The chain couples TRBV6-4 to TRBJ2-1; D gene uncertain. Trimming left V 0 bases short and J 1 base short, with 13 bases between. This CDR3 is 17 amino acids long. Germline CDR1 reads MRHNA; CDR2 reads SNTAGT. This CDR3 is CASSDSMALGSYNEQFF. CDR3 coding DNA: TGTGCCAGCAGTGACTCGATGGCACTGGGTTCCTACAATGAGCAGTTCTTC.

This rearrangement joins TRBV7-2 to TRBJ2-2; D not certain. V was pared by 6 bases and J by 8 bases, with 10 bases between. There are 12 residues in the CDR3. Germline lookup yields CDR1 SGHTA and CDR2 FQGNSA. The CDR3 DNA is TGTGCCAGCAGTCATTCAGTAGGGGAGCTGTTTTTT. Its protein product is CASSHSVGELFF.

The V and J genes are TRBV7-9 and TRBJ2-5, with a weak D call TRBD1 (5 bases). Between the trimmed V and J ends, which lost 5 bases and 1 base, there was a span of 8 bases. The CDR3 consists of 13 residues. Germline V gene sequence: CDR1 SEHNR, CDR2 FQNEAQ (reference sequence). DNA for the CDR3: TGTGCCAGCAGCCGACAGCCCCAAGAGACCCAGTACTTC. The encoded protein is CASSRQPQETQYF.

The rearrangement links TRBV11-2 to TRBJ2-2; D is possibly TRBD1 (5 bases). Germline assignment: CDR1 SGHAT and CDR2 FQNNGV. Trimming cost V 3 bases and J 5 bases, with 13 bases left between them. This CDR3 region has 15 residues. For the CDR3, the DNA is TGTGCCAGCAGCTTGTCCCAGGCAGGGACCGGGGAGCTGTTTTTT. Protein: CASSLSQAGTGELFF.

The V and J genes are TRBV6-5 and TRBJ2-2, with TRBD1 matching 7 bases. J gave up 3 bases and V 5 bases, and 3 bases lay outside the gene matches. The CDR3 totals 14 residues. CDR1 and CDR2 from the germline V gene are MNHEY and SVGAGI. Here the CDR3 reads CASSRDRHTGELFF. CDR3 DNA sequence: TGTGCCAGCAGTAGGGACAGACACACCGGGGAGCTGTTTTTT.

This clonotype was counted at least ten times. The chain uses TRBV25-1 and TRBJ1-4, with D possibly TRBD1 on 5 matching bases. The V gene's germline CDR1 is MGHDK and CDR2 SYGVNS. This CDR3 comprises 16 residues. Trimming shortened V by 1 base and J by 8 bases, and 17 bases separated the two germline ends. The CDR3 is CASSESPAGIGEKLFF. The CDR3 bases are TGTGCCAGCAGTGAATCCCCGGCAGGGATCGGAGAAAAACTGTTTTTT.

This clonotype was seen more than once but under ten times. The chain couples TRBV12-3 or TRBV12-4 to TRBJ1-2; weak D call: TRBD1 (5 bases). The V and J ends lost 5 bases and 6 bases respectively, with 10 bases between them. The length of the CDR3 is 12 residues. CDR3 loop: CASSTGTDGYTF. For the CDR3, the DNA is TGTGCCAGCAGTACCGGGACGGATGGCTACACCTTC.

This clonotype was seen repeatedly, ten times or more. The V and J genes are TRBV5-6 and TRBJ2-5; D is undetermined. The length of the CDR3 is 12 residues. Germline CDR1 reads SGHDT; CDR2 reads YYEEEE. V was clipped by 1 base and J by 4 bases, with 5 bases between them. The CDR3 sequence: CASSLFTETQYF. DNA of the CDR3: TGTGCCAGCAGCTTGTTCACAGAGACCCAGTACTTC.

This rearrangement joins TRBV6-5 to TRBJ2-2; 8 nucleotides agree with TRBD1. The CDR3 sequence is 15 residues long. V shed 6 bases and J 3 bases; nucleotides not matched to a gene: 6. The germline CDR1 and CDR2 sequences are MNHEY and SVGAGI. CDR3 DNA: TGTGCCAGCAGAACGGACAGGGACTACACCGGGGAGCTGTTTTTT. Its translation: CASRTDRDYTGELFF.

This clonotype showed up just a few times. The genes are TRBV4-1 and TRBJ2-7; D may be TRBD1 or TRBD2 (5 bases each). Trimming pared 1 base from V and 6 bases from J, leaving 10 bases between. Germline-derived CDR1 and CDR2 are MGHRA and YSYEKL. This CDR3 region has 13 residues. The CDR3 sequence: CASSQVPGTEQYV. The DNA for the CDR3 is TGCGCCAGCAGCCAAGTCCCAGGGACCGAGCAGTACGTC.

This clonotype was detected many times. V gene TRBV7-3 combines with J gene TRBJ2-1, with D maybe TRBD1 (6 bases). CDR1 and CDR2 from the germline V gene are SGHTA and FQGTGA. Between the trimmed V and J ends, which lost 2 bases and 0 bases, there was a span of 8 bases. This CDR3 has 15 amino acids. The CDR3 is CASSLGGASYNEQFF. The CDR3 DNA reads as TGTGCCAGCAGCTTAGGGGGCGCCTCCTACAATGAGCAGTTCTTC. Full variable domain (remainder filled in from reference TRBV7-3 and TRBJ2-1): GAGVSQTPSNKVTEKGKYVELRCDPISGHTALYWYRQSLGQGPEFLIYFQGTGAADDSGLPNDRFFAVRPEGSVSTLKIQRTERGDSAVYLCASSLGGASYNEQFFGPGTRLTVL.

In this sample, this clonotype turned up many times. In DNA, the CDR3 is TGCGCCAGCCGGGGGGCCGGAGAGACCCAGTACTTC. Encoded protein: CASRGAGETQYF. The gene calls are TRBV4-1 and TRBJ2-5; D possibly corresponds to TRBD2 (7 bases). The CDR3 runs 12 residues. V was shortened by 8 bases and J by 4 bases, with 11 bases between the two germline ends. In germline, CDR1 is MGHRA, CDR2 YSYEKL.

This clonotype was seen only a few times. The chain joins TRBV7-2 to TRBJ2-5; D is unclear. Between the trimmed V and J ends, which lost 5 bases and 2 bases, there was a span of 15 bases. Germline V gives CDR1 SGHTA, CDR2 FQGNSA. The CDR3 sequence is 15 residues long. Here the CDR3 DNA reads TGTGCCAGCAGCCCCTGGCGCGCACAGCAAGAGACCCAGTACTTC. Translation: CASSPWRAQQETQYF.

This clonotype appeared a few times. CDR3 nucleotides: TGTGCCAATTCGTACACTAGCACAGATACGCAGTATTTT. Protein: CANSYTSTDTQYF. The gene calls are TRBV7-9 and TRBJ2-3; D unresolved. Germline V CDR1 and CDR2: SEHNR, FQNEAQ (reference sequence). V dropped 10 bases and J dropped 0 bases, with 11 bases sitting between them. The CDR3 is made up of 13 amino acids.